This T cell receptor beta chain was recorded in a study of T cell clones after liver transplantation. The wider study: Timepoints were pre-transplant, pre-withdrawal, and after withdrawal was completed or failed. Study findings and constraints: Compared with third party-reactive sequences, donor-reactive ones declined more, independent of withdrawal success. Rather than being deleted, graft donor-reactive T cells may have moved into the graft.

Germline V lookup: CDR1 LGHNA, CDR2 YSLEER. The V end was cut by 8 bases, the J end by 5 bases, with 9 bases between. The CDR3 is 12 amino acids. Comment on this clone: The antigen is undetermined.

The protocol was immunoSEQ multiplex PCR, while the TCRdb copy is restricted to in-frame clones and leaves out a portion. The repertoire includes roughly 100,000 clones, about 81% of them detected once, and approximately 0.99% sits in the top ten. This receptor was taken from a human donor who received a liver transplant. Sequenced here: CD4+ T cells from blood, sampled before liver transplant. V usage is TRBV4-3 and J usage is TRBJ1-4; D call uncertain. Written as DNA, the CDR3 is TGCGCCAGCGGTCGGCAAAATGAAAAACTGTTTTTT. Its protein product is CASGRQNEKLFF.